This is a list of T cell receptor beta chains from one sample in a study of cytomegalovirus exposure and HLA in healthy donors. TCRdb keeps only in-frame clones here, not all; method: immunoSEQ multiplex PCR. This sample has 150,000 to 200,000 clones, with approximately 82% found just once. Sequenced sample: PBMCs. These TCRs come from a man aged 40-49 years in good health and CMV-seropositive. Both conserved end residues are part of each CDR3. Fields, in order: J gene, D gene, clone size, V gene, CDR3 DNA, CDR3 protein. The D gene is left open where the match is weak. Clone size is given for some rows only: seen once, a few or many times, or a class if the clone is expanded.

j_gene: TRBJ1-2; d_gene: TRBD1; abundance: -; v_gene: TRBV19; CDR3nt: TGTGCCAGTAGCCCTTATCTCGACAGGGTGGAAAAAACCTTC; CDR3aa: CASSPYLDRVEKTF
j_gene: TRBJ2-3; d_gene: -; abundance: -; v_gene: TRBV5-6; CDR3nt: TGTGCCAGCAGCTTGGATAGGGGGTATAAGGAGTATTTT; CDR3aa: CASSLDRGYKEYF
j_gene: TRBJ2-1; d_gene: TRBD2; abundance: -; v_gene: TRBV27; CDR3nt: TGTGCCAGCAGTTTTGATAGCGGGACCTCAGGCAATGAGCAGTTCTTC; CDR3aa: CASSFDSGTSGNEQFF
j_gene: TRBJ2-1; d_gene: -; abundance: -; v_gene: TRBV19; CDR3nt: TGTGCCAGTAGTATTACGAGAAATGAGCAGTTCTTC; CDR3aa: CASSITRNEQFF
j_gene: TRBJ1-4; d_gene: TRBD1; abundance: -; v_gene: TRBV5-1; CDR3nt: TGCGCCAGCAGCCAAATGGACAGGGCCGGGGAAAAACTGTTTTTT; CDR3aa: CASSQMDRAGEKLFF
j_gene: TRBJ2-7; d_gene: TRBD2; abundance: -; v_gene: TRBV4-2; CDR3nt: TGTGCCAGCAGCCAAGATGGAGGTCGGACTAGCGGATCCTACGAGCAGTACTTC; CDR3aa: CASSQDGGRTSGSYEQYF
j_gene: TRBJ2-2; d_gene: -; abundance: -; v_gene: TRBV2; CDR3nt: TGTGCCAGCACCCAGGGGCGGACCGGGGAGCTGTTTTTT; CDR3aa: CASTQGRTGELFF
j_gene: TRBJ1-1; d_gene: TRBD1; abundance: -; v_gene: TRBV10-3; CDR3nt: TGTGCCATCAGGGGACAGGGTGGACGTGGGAACACTGAAGCTTTCTTT; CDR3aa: CAIRGQGGRGNTEAFF
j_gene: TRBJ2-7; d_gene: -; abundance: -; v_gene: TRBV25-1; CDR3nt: TGTGCCAGCAGAGGGGTCTACGAGCAGTACTTC; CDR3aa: CASRGVYEQYF
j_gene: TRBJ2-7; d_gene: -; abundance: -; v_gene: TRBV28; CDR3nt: TGTGCCAGCAGTTTCGGCAGGCCATCCTACGAGCAGTACTTC; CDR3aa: CASSFGRPSYEQYF
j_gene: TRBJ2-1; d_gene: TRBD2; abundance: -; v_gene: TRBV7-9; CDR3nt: TGTTCCAGCAGCTCCACATTGGCGGGAGGGGTCAACAATGAGCAGTTCTTC; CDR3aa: CSSSSTLAGGVNNEQFF
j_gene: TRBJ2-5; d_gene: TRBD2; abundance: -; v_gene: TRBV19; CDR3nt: TGTGCCAGTAGTAAGGAGGGTGGCGGGAGACCGCAAGAGACCCAGTACTTC; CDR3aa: CASSKEGGGRPQETQYF
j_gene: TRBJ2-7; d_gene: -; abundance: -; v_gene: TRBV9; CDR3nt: TGTGCCAGCAGCCCCCGGCCGGGAATTCTGGAGCAGTACTTC; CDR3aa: CASSPRPGILEQYF
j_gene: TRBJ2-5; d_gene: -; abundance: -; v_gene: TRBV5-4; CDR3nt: TGTGCCAGCAGCTTTTCGGGGTTAGAGACCCAGTACTTC; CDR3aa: CASSFSGLETQYF
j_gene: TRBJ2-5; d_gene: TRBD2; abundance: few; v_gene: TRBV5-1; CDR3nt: TGCGCCAGCAGCTCAGCTGGCGGGCTAGCGGGAGGAGAGACCCAGTACTTC; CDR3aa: CASSSAGGLAGGETQYF
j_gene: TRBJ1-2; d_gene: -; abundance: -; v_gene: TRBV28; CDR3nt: TGTGCCAGCAGTACGCGACAGATAACGACCGGAGGCTACACCTTC; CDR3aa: CASSTRQITTGGYTF
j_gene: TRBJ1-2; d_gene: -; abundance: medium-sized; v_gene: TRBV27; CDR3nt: TGTGCCAGCAGTTTTACAGGGACGGCATCGAGTGGCTACACCTTC; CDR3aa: CASSFTGTASSGYTF
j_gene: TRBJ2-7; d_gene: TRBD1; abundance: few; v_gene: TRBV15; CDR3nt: TGTGCCACCAGCAGAGGGGGGACAGGCTACGAGCAGTACTTC; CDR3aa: CATSRGGTGYEQYF
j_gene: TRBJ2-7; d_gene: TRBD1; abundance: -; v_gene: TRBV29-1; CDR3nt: TGCAGCGTTGACTTCGGGACAGGGCTCGGCTACGAGCAGTACTTC; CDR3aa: CSVDFGTGLGYEQYF
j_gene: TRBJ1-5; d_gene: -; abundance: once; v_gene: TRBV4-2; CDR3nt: TGTGCCAGCAGCCAAGATTCGGTGATTAGCAATCAGCCCCAGCATTTT; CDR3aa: CASSQDSVISNQPQHF
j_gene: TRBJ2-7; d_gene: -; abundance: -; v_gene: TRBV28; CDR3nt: TGTGCCAGCAGTCCTCCGAGTTCCCGGGAAAGTTACGAGCAGTACTTC; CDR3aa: CASSPPSSRESYEQYF
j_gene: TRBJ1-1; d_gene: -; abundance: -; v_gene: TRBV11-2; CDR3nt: TGTGCCAGCAGCCGCGGAGGGAACACTGAAGCTTTCTTT; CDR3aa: CASSRGGNTEAFF
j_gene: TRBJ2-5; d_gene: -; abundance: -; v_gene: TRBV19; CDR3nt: TGTGCCAGTAGTATGGGCCCGAGCGGCGAGACCCAGTACTTC; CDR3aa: CASSMGPSGETQYF
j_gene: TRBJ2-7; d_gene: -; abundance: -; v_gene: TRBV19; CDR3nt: TGTGCCAGTGAGCCTAACGACAGCTACGAGCAGTACTTC; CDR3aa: CASEPNDSYEQYF
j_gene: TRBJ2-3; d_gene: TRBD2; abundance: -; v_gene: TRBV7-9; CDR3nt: TGTGCCAGCAGCCGGATGGCGGGAGGGCGAGGAGATACGCAGTATTTT; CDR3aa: CASSRMAGGRGDTQYF
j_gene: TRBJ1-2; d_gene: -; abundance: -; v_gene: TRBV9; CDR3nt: TGTGCCAGCAGCGTAGTCGGGGATATTCCAGTCGCCTTC; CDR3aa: CASSVVGDIPVAF
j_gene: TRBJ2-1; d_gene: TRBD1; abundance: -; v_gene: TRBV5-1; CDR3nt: TGCGCCAGCAGCTTGGCTGACAGGGGGCCTTACAATGAGCAGTTCTTC; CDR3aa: CASSLADRGPYNEQFF
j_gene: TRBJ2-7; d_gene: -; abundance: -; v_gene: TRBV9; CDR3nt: TGTGCCAGCAGCGTAGAAAGCGGGCCCTACGAGCAGTACTTC; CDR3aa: CASSVESGPYEQYF
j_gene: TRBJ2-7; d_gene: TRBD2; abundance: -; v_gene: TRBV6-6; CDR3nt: TGTGCCAGCCTCAAATCTACTAGCGGGTCCTACGAGCAGTACTTC; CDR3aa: CASLKSTSGSYEQYF
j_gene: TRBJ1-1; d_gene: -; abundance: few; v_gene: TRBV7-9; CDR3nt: TGTGCCAGCAGCTTACAGGGGAGCACTGAAGCTTTCTTT; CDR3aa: CASSLQGSTEAFF
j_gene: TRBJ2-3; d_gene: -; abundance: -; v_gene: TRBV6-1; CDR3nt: TGTGCCAGCAGTGTGGCAGGGGATCCAGATACGCAGTATTTT; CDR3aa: CASSVAGDPDTQYF
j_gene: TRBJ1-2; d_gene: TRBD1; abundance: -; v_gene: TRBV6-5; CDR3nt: TGTGCCAGCAGTTACGCCAGGGGGCGAGGCTATGGCTACACCTTC; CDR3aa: CASSYARGRGYGYTF
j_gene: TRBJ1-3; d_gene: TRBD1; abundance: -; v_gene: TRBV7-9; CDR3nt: TGTGCCAGCAGCTTCTGGACAGGAGGAAACACCATATATTTT; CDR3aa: CASSFWTGGNTIYF
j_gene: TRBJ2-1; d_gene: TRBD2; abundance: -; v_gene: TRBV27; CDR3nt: TGTGCCAGCAGTTTATCAGCCGGGAGGGCCACCTACAATGAGCAGTTCTTC; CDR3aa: CASSLSAGRATYNEQFF
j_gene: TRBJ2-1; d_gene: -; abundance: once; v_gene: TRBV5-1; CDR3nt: TGCGCCAGCAGCTTGGGAGGTAGCGCAAACAATGAGCAGTTCTTC; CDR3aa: CASSLGGSANNEQFF
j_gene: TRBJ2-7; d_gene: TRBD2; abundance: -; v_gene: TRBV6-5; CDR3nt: TGTGCCAGCAGTAAACTAGCGGGAGAGGACGAGCAGTACTTC; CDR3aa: CASSKLAGEDEQYF
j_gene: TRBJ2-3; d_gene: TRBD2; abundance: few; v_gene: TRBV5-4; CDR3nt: TGTGCCAGCAGCTTGGGACAGCGGGAGTTCGCAGATACGCAGTATTTT; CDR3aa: CASSLGQREFADTQYF
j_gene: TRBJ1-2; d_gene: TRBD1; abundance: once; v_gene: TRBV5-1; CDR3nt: TGCGCCAGCAGCCCGACCAGGGACAGGGGTTGGAACTATGGCTACACCTTC; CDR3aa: CASSPTRDRGWNYGYTF
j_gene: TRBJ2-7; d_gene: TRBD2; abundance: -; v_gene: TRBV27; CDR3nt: TGTGCCAGCAGTTTAGCGGTCACGGGGGGCTACGAGCAGTACTTC; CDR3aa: CASSLAVTGGYEQYF
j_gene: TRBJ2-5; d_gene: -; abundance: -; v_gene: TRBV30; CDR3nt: TGTGCCTGGAGCGGGAGCCCCGAGACCCAGTACTTC; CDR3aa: CAWSGSPETQYF
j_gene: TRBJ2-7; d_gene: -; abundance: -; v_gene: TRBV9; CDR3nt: TGTGCCAGCAGCGTAGGGGGGACTGGATTATTCTACGAGCAGTACTTC; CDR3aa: CASSVGGTGLFYEQYF
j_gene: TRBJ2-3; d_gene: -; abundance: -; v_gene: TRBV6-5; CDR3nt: TGTGCCAGCAGGAAGACAGTTACTGGGACAGATACGCAGTATTTT; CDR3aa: CASRKTVTGTDTQYF